The next 32 T cell receptor beta chains were all read from a single sample in a study of OX40 agonist ivuxolimab in advanced cancers. The library was built by means of the immunoSEQ multiplex PCR assay. The table was pulled from immuneACCESS by TCRdb, which kept in-frame rearrangements only. Such tables lose some clones; where checked, under half of the loss comes from unresolved V genes, and the rest has no known cause. For this sample the table gives 40,000 to 60,000 clones, of which 85% were detected only once. The ten top clones hold about a fifth of the sample. The sample here was CD4+ or CD8+ T cells sorted from blood, taken in a trial of the OX40 agonist ivuxolimab. The receptors originated from an adult with an advanced solid tumor such as melanoma, head and neck, liver or kidney cancer.

This clone was seen once. This chain connects TRBV9 to TRBJ1-2, with a weak D call TRBD1 (5 bases). The CDR3 has 12 residues. CDR1 and CDR2 from the germline V gene are SGDLS and YYNGEE. Trimming removed 3 bases at V and 7 bases at J, with 10 bases between. The CDR3 spells CASSDRDFGYTF. The CDR3 DNA follows: TGTGCCAGCAGCGACCGGGACTTTGGCTACACCTTC.

V gene TRBV4-1 combines with J gene TRBJ1-2, with a tentative D call TRBD1 (6 bases). The CDR3 consists of 14 residues. The V end was cut by 0 bases, the J end by 6 bases, with 11 bases between. Germline V gene sequence: CDR1 MGHRA, CDR2 YSYEKL. This CDR3 reads CASSQDPGVNGYTF. The CDR3 bases are TGCGCCAGCAGCCAAGACCCAGGGGTTAATGGCTACACCTTC.

The V gene is TRBV19, the J gene TRBJ1-1, with 7 positions matching TRBD1. CDR3 length: 14 amino acids. Germline V gives CDR1 LNHDA, CDR2 SQIVND (reference sequence). V lost 2 bases to trimming and J lost 3 bases; unmatched junction nucleotides: 3. CDR3 sequence: CASSIWTGDTEAFF. For the CDR3, the DNA is TGTGCCAGTAGTATATGGACAGGAGACACTGAAGCTTTCTTT.

The V call is TRBV28, the J call TRBJ2-1; the D gene is possibly TRBD2 (7 bases). The germline V gene has CDR1 MDHEN and CDR2 SYDVKM. The V end was cut by 2 bases, the J end by 2 bases, with 10 bases between. There are 15 residues in the CDR3. In nucleotides, the CDR3 is TGTGCCAGCAGTTTAGGGGGGGGGCCCTACAATGAGCAGTTCTTC. This codes for CASSLGGGPYNEQFF. Looking up the rest from reference TRBV28 and TRBJ2-1 gives the full variable domain: DVKVTQSSRYLVKRTGEKVFLECVQDMDHENMFWYRQDPGLGLRLIYFSYDVKMKEKGDIPEGYSVSREKKERFSLILESASTNQTSMYLCASSLGGGPYNEQFFGPGTRLTVL.

The genes are TRBV4-3 and TRBJ1-1; D is uncertain. CDR3 size: 15 residues. V lost 0 bases and J lost 2, with 10 bases in between. The germline V gene encodes CDR1 LGHNA and CDR2 YSLEER. CDR3 amino acids: CASSQEDTFNTEAFF. CDR3 nucleotides: TGCGCCAGCAGCCAAGAAGACACCTTCAACACTGAAGCTTTCTTT.

V gene TRBV4-2 combines with J gene TRBJ1-1; no clear D. CDR1 and CDR2 from the germline V gene are LGHNA and YNFKEQ. V was trimmed by 2 bases and J by 2 bases, leaving 6 bases between them. The CDR3 consists of 13 residues. The CDR3 loop is CASSQTVNTEAFF. The CDR3 DNA reads as TGTGCCAGCAGCCAAACGGTTAACACTGAAGCTTTCTTT.

This clone has just one count. The chain links TRBV11-2 to TRBJ2-7; D perhaps matches TRBD2 (6 bases). Trimming took 4 bases from V and 6 from J, leaving 10 bases between them. Germline V lookup: CDR1 SGHAT, CDR2 FQNNGV. The CDR3 is 12 residues long. CDR3 region: CASSSGVLEQYF. The DNA of the CDR3 is TGTGCCAGCAGCTCGGGAGTCCTCGAGCAGTACTTC. Together with reference TRBV11-2 and TRBJ2-7, the CDR3 gives the full variable domain: EAGVAQSPRYKIIEKRQSVAFWCNPISGHATLYWYQQILGQGPKLLIQFQNNGVVDDSQLPKDRFSAERLKGVDSTLKIQPAKLEDSAVYLCASSSGVLEQYFGPGTRLTVT.

This chain's CDR3 is CASSRLAAPTDTQYF. In DNA form, the CDR3 reads TGTGCCAGCAGCCGACTAGCGGCCCCCACAGATACGCAGTATTTT. The chain joins TRBV9 to TRBJ2-3, with TRBD2 matching over 9 bases. The J segment lost 2 bases and the V segment lost 4 bases, leaving 5 bases of the junction unmatched. The germline V gene has CDR1 SGDLS and CDR2 YYNGEE. This CDR3 has 15 residues.

The chain joins TRBV5-8 to TRBJ2-3; the D gene is possibly TRBD2 (6 bases). Trimming took off 4 bases at V and 0 bases at J, with 15 bases between the two ends. This CDR3 comprises 16 residues. In germline, CDR1 is SGHTS, CDR2 YDEGEE. This chain's CDR3 is CASSRKRGSSTDTQYF. CDR3 coding DNA: TGTGCCAGCAGCAGAAAACGGGGGTCTAGCACAGATACGCAGTATTTT.

The chain recombines TRBV7-8 with TRBJ2-5, with a tentative D call TRBD2 (5 bases). Matching the DNA end better, TRBJ2-7 makes the J call doubtful. From germline, CDR1 is SGHVS and CDR2 FQNEAQ. This CDR3 spans 15 amino acids. The CDR3 reads CASSLDREVVYEQYF. In DNA, the CDR3 is TGTGCCAGCAGCTTAGATCGGGAAGTTGTCTACGAGCAGTACTTC.

The chain is built from TRBV15 and TRBJ1-1; D remains unclear. Germline CDR1 and CDR2: LNHNV and YYDKDF (reference sequence). Trimming shortened V by 3 bases and J by 0 bases, and 8 bases separated the two germline ends. This CDR3 has 14 residues. Here the CDR3 DNA reads TGTGCCACCAGCAGCCGAGTCTTGAACACTGAAGCTTTCTTT. Translated: CATSSRVLNTEAFF.

The V and J genes are TRBV21-1 and TRBJ1-6; the D segment call TRBD1 is taken from the table without a DNA check. TRBV21-1 is shown as a pseudogene. CDR3 size: 12 residues. The CDR3 protein is CASSKSQRPLHF. CDR3 DNA sequence: TGTGCCAGCAGCAAGTCACAACGACCCCTCCACTTT.

The chain recombines TRBV4-2 with TRBJ1-1, with 7 bases fitting TRBD1. The CDR3 has 13 amino acids. CDR1 and CDR2 (germline): LGHNA, YNFKEQ. J gave up 8 bases and V 1 base, and 4 bases lay outside the gene matches. CDR3 in DNA: TGTGCCAGCAGCCAAGGGACAGGAGTAGAAGCTTTCTTT. This codes for CASSQGTGVEAFF.

The V and J genes are TRBV28 and TRBJ2-3; D not resolved. The CDR3 is 14 amino acids. The ends were cut back, 3 bases at V and 6 bases at J, with 13 bases in the middle. Germline values: CDR1 MDHEN, CDR2 SYDVKM. This CDR3 is CASSFSQTLDTQYF. For the CDR3, the DNA is TGTGCCAGCAGTTTTTCTCAAACATTGGATACGCAGTATTTT.

This clone occurred many times. The chain combines TRBV5-4 with TRBJ1-1; tentative D call: TRBD1 (5 bases). V lost 0 bases, J lost 7 bases, and 10 bases lay in between. The CDR3 extends over 13 amino acids. Germline CDR1 reads SGHNT; CDR2 reads YYREEE (reference sequence). The CDR3 sequence is CASSLAGGIEAFF. As DNA, the CDR3 is TGTGCCAGCAGCTTGGCCGGGGGTATTGAAGCTTTCTTT.

V and J are TRBV7-2 and TRBJ2-7; TRBD2 matches 12 bases. The CDR3 totals 16 residues. In germline, CDR1 is SGHTA, CDR2 FQGNSA. The J segment lost 9 bases and the V segment lost 3 bases, leaving 12 bases of the junction unmatched. CDR3 nucleotide sequence: TGTGCCAGCAGCTTGGGACTAGCGGGTGAGACAGACGTGCAGTACGTC. It translates to CASSLGLAGETDVQYV.

The CDR3 DNA is TGTGCCAGCAGCCAGACTAGCGGGGGGGAAACAGATACGCAGTATTTT. Its translation: CASSQTSGGETDTQYF. The V gene is TRBV4-2, the J gene TRBJ2-3; 14 bases line up with TRBD2. V trimming: 3 bases; J trimming: 3 bases; junction bases outside the gene matches: 2. From germline, CDR1 is LGHNA and CDR2 YNFKEQ. The CDR3 spans 16 residues.

This rearrangement joins TRBV11-2 to TRBJ2-6; D ambiguous. V was shortened by 6 bases and J by 0 bases, with 18 bases between the two germline ends. Germline CDR1 is SGHAT and CDR2 is FQNNGV. The CDR3 is 18 residues long. DNA of the CDR3: TGTGCCAGCAGGCAAGTTCAGGATTACGACTCTGGGGCCAACGTCCTGACTTTC. This translates into CASRQVQDYDSGANVLTF.

This clone has more than one count but fewer than ten. This chain joins TRBV4-2 and TRBJ1-6; TRBD1 matches 8 bases. This CDR3 region has 17 residues. The germline gives CDR1 LGHNA, CDR2 YNFKEQ. With V trimmed by 4 bases and J by 9 bases, 14 bases remained unmatched. In DNA, the CDR3 is TGTGCCAGCAGCCCGATAGTCACCGGGACAGGCTTTTCACCCCTCCACTTT. This sequence encodes CASSPIVTGTGFSPLHF.

The rearrangement uses TRBV6-6 and TRBJ2-7; no clear D gene. Deletions cut 6 bases from V and 0 bases from J, with 12 bases between. The CDR3 runs to 14 residues. CDR1 MNHNY and CDR2 SVGAGI come from the germline V gene (reference sequence). The CDR3 is CASSQTVGSYEQYV. The CDR3 nucleotides read TGTGCCAGCAGCCAAACCGTAGGCTCCTACGAGCAGTACGTC.

This rearrangement joins TRBV7-9 to TRBJ1-1; no firm D call. The CDR3 has 11 amino acids. In germline, CDR1 is SEHNR, CDR2 FQNEAQ (reference sequence). V was trimmed by 6 bases and J by 6 bases, leaving 8 bases between them. The CDR3 nucleotides are TGTGCCAGCAGTTCCGGGCCTGAAGCTTTCTTT. It encodes CASSSGPEAFF.

About this clone itself: Other DNA variants within this sample encode the same CDR3. The V call is TRBV4-1, the J call TRBJ1-4, with D perhaps matching TRBD1 (5 bases). CDR1 is MGHRA and CDR2 is YSYEKL in the germline V gene. V gave up 2 bases and J gave up 5 bases, with 9 bases separating them. CDR3 length: 14 amino acids. The CDR3 spells CASSQQGVNEKLFF. The CDR3 DNA reads as TGCGCCAGCAGCCAACAGGGCGTGAATGAAAAACTGTTTTTT.

This chain connects TRBV7-9 to TRBJ1-4; D gene ambiguous. CDR3 size: 13 residues. Germline loops: CDR1 SEHNR, CDR2 FQNEAQ (reference sequence). The V and J ends lost 4 bases and 5 bases respectively, with 8 bases between them. CDR3 DNA sequence: TGTGCCAGCAGCTCGCTCTTCAATGAAAAACTGTTTTTT. Translated, it gives CASSSLFNEKLFF.

The V and J genes are TRBV7-2 and TRBJ2-7; D may be TRBD2 (5 bases). The CDR3 is made up of 12 amino acids. Trimming took off 5 bases at V and 3 bases at J, with 8 bases between the two ends. Per the germline V gene, CDR1 is SGHTA and CDR2 is FQGNSA. The CDR3 loop is CASSGGSYEQYF. CDR3 nucleotides: TGTGCCAGCAGCGGTGGGAGCTACGAGCAGTACTTC.

The chain combines TRBV11-2 with TRBJ2-7; 8 nucleotides match TRBD2. The CDR3 totals 14 residues. Germline CDR1 is SGHAT and CDR2 is FQNNGV. The J segment lost 5 bases and the V segment lost 1 base, leaving 4 bases of the junction unmatched. In nucleotides, the CDR3 is TGTGCCAGCAGCTTAGCCGGGGGGGTTCACGAGCAGTACGTC. Protein sequence: CASSLAGGVHEQYV.

The J gene is TRBJ2-1, the V gene TRBV14; 12 nucleotides line up with TRBD2. Germline-derived CDR1 and CDR2 are SGHDN and FVKESK. The ends lost 4 bases at V and 9 bases at J; junction bases unmatched: 10. CDR3 length: 16 residues. The CDR3 DNA sequence: TGTGCCAGCAGCCCTCGACTAGCGGGGGAGGGTGGTGAGCAGTTCTTC. It translates to CASSPRLAGEGGEQFF.

V usage is TRBV7-6 and J usage is TRBJ2-1, with 8 bases that match TRBD2. Per germline, CDR1 SGHVS and CDR2 FNYEAQ. The V gene end was trimmed by 7 bases and the J gene end by 8 bases; junction bases not matched to a gene: 4. The CDR3 is 12 residues long. The CDR3: CASNTGRDEQFF. The CDR3, as DNA: TGTGCCAGCAACACCGGGAGGGATGAGCAGTTCTTC.

The table lists this clone with many counts. The chain recombines TRBV19 with TRBJ2-5, with D possibly TRBD1 on 5 matching bases. CDR1 and CDR2 (germline): LNHDA, SQIVND (reference sequence). This CDR3 has 16 amino acids. Trimming pared 4 bases from V and 3 bases from J, leaving 18 bases between. The CDR3 is CASSTGFSSPEETQYF. The CDR3 region has the DNA TGTGCCAGTAGTACAGGGTTTTCTTCCCCCGAAGAGACCCAGTACTTC.

The genes are TRBV28 and TRBJ1-1; TRBD1 is a possible D gene (5 bases). This CDR3 spans 15 amino acids. CDR1 and CDR2 from the germline V gene are MDHEN and SYDVKM. Trimming cost V 4 bases and J 4 bases, with 16 bases left between them. The chain's CDR3 is CASSSHNGAFTEAFF. CDR3 DNA sequence: TGTGCCAGCAGTTCTCACAACGGGGCCTTCACTGAAGCTTTCTTT.

By sample fraction, this clone is medium-sized. The chain employs TRBV4-2 and TRBJ2-7; the D gene is possibly TRBD2 (6 bases). Germline loops: CDR1 LGHNA, CDR2 YNFKEQ. CDR3 size: 14 residues. The V end was cut by 4 bases, the J end by 7 bases, with 17 bases between. CDR3 coding DNA: TGTGCCAGCAGCCCAGGACTACAGAGCGGGGAGCAGTACGTC. This sequence encodes CASSPGLQSGEQYV.

This clone was seen once. The rearrangement uses TRBV4-3 and TRBJ2-7, with D hard to call. The CDR3 contains 15 residues. Germline CDR1 is LGHNA and CDR2 is YSLEER. The ends were cut back, 0 bases at V and 4 bases at J, with 13 bases in the middle. CDR3 residues: CASSQDRYSSYEQYF. As DNA, the CDR3 is TGCGCCAGCAGCCAAGATCGTTACTCCAGTTACGAGCAGTACTTC.

CDR3 bases: TGTGCCAGCAGTCGAGGCGTGAACACTGAAGCTTTCTTT. Translating it yields CASSRGVNTEAFF. V and J are TRBV25-1 and TRBJ1-1, with no clear D. V lost 5 bases and J 0 bases, leaving 7 bases between the germline ends. Germline loops: CDR1 MGHDK, CDR2 SYGVNS. The CDR3 runs to 13 residues.